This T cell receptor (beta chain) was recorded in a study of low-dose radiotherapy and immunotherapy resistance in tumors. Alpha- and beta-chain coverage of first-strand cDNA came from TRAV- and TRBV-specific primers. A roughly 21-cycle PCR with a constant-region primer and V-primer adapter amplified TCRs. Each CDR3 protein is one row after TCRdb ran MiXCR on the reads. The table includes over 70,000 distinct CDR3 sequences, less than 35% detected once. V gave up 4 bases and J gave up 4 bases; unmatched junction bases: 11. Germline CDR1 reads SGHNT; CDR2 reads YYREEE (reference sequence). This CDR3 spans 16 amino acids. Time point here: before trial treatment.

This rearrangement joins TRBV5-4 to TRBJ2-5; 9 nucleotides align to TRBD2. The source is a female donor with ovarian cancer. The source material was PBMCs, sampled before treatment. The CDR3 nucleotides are TGTGCCAGCAGCCGGGATGCGAGCGGGAGGCCAGAGACCCAGTACTTC. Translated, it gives CASSRDASGRPETQYF.